This TCR beta chain was sequenced for a study of blood T cell repertoires in COVID-19. Study-level background: T cells, B-cell-depleted T cells, or PBMCs supplied cDNA or gDNA.

This clone showed up just once. Germline values: CDR1 MGHRA, CDR2 YSYEKL. This CDR3 is built from 16 residues. Trimming at V came to 1 base and at J to 3 bases, leaving 1 base not matched to a gene. Original processing notes: Researchers report that nucleated cell counts were estimated from reference gene primer amplification. Some clones are missing from TCRdb's copy, which holds only in-frame ones; the method was immunoSEQ multiplex PCR. The DNA was the basis for D and trimming; V, J and clone size are from that table. The sample has some 300,000 clones, roughly 90% seen once. The TCR comes from a man in his late teens or twenties with active or convalescent COVID-19. V usage is TRBV4-1 and J usage is TRBJ2-1; 12 nucleotides align to TRBD2. The sequenced material came from peripheral blood. The CDR3 DNA reads TGCGCCAGCAGCCAAGGGACTAGCGGGAACTACAATGAGCAGTTCTTC. Amino acids: CASSQGTSGNYNEQFF.